The 15 T cell receptor beta chains reported below all come from one sample, sequenced in a study of STAT5B mutations in CD4+ large granular lymphocyte leukemia. Sequenced by immunoSEQ multiplex PCR; TCRdb stores in-frame clones only, minus some. The sample yields 35,000 to 45,000 clones, 80% to 90% seen once. Input material: CD4+ T cells from blood buffy coats. The receptors were sampled from a human donor in good health.

The chain joins TRBV27 to TRBJ2-5; TRBD2 matches 16 bases. This CDR3 has 19 residues. V was pared by 5 bases and J by 6 bases, with 15 bases of the junction left unmatched. CDR1 is MNHEY and CDR2 is SMNVEV in the germline V gene (reference sequence). The CDR3 coding sequence is TGTGCCAGCAGTCCCACCTCCGGGACTAGCGGGAGGGCCCCCAAGACCCAGTACTTC. Translated: CASSPTSGTSGRAPKTQYF.

This clone was counted once. The chain combines TRBV7-6 with TRBJ2-2; 7 bases align to TRBD2. Germline V gene data show CDR1 as SGHVS and CDR2 as FNYEAQ. The J segment lost 0 bases and the V segment lost 5 bases, leaving 6 bases of the junction unmatched. CDR3 length equals 16 residues. The CDR3 is CASSPWGGANTGELFF. In DNA form, the CDR3 reads TGTGCCAGCAGCCCTTGGGGGGGTGCGAACACCGGGGAGCTGTTTTTT.

The CDR3 loop reads CASTPLGLNTEAFF. The CDR3, as DNA: TGTGCCAGTACCCCTCTGGGCTTGAACACTGAAGCTTTCTTT. The rearrangement joins TRBV19 to TRBJ1-1; no reliable D call. V was trimmed by 7 bases and J by 0 bases, leaving 12 bases between them. The CDR3 covers 14 residues. Germline lookup yields CDR1 LNHDA and CDR2 SQIVND (reference sequence).

Here the CDR3 DNA reads TGCGCCAGCAGCCCGGGGACCGCTGGGTTCTCCTACGAGCAGTACTTC. It is translated as CASSPGTAGFSYEQYF. The chain is built from TRBV5-1 and TRBJ2-7, with D perhaps given as TRBD1 or TRBD2 (5 bases each). Trimming took off 4 bases at V and 0 bases at J, with 17 bases between the two ends. CDR1 and CDR2 (germline): SGHRS, YFSETQ. The CDR3 is 16 amino acids.

This chain links TRBV15 with TRBJ2-7, with TRBD2 matching over 7 bases. The CDR3 runs to 15 residues. The V gene end was trimmed by 0 bases and the J gene end by 3 bases; junction bases not matched to a gene: 5. Looked up from germline, CDR1 is LNHNV and CDR2 is YYDKDF (reference sequence). The CDR3: CATSRDNWGGYEQYF. CDR3 sequence (DNA): TGTGCCACCAGCAGAGATAATTGGGGGGGCTACGAGCAGTACTTC.

The rearrangement links TRBV19 to TRBJ2-7, with unresolved D. The CDR3 extends over 14 amino acids. Trimming shortened V by 5 bases and J by 0 bases, and 11 bases separated the two germline ends. The germline gives CDR1 LNHDA, CDR2 SQIVND (reference sequence). The CDR3 here is CASSPSTLSYEQYF. CDR3 bases: TGTGCCAGTAGTCCCTCGACTCTCTCCTACGAGCAGTACTTC. The full variable domain, in which reference TRBV19 and TRBJ2-7 provide the parts outside the CDR3, is DGGITQSPKYLFRKEGQNVTLSCEQNLNHDAMYWYRQDPGQGLRLIYYSQIVNDFQKGDIAEGYSVSREKKESFPLTVTSAQKNPTAFYLCASSPSTLSYEQYFGPGTRLTVT.

This rearrangement joins TRBV10-2 to TRBJ1-2; TRBD1 agrees at 7 bases. Germline V gives CDR1 WSHSY, CDR2 SAAADI. CDR3 length equals 14 residues. The ends lost 5 bases at V and 2 bases at J; junction bases unmatched: 5. The CDR3 reads CASSPRGSNYGYTF. Written as DNA, the CDR3 is TGCGCCAGCAGTCCCAGGGGGTCAAACTATGGCTACACCTTC.

The chain carries TRBV2 and TRBJ1-1, with TRBD1 as a possible D gene (6 bases). The CDR3 is 15 residues long. Germline V gene data show CDR1 as SNHLY and CDR2 as FYNNEI. V was pared by 6 bases and J by 0 bases, with 14 bases between. The CDR3 DNA reads as TGTGCCAGCAGGGACAGTAGTACAATGAACACTGAAGCTTTCTTT. Translated, it gives CASRDSSTMNTEAFF.

The chain couples TRBV7-3 to TRBJ2-1, with 9 bases that match TRBD2. V shed 5 bases, J shed 8 bases, and the junction held 4 bases outside the gene matches. The CDR3 has 13 amino acids. Germline assignment: CDR1 SGHTA and CDR2 FQGTGA. CDR3 amino acids: CASSSSGSHEQFF. CDR3 DNA: TGTGCCAGCAGCAGTAGCGGGAGCCATGAGCAGTTCTTC.

The V gene is TRBV27, the J gene TRBJ1-1; D perhaps matches TRBD1 (6 bases). The CDR3 has 15 amino acids. The germline V gene encodes CDR1 MNHEY and CDR2 SMNVEV (reference sequence). V lost 7 bases to trimming and J lost 10 bases, with 25 bases between them. The CDR3 DNA sequence: TGTGCCAGCACGGGGGCTCAGACACTCGTCAGTGGAGCTTTCTTT. Protein: CASTGAQTLVSGAFF.

The V and J genes are TRBV11-2 and TRBJ1-3, with 9 nucleotides matching TRBD1. Germline V CDR1 and CDR2: SGHAT, FQNNGV. The CDR3 loop spans 15 amino acids. Trimming cost V 0 bases and J 7 bases; bases outside gene matches: 4. The CDR3 loop is CASSLEGTGPNTIYF. The CDR3 DNA reads as TGTGCCAGCAGCTTAGAGGGGACAGGGCCGAACACCATATATTTT.

This chain joins TRBV5-4 and TRBJ1-4; D is uncertain. Germline CDR1 SGHNT, CDR2 YYREEE (reference sequence). The CDR3 spans 13 residues. With 0 bases removed from V and 8 bases from J, the gap between germline ends came to 8 bases. The CDR3 sequence: CASSLVGSEKLFF. As DNA, the CDR3 is TGTGCCAGCAGCTTGGTAGGGAGCGAAAAACTGTTTTTT.

The V call is TRBV6-1, the J call TRBJ2-7, with D maybe TRBD1 (5 bases). V was trimmed by 6 bases and J by 4 bases, leaving 10 bases between them. In germline, CDR1 is MNHNS, CDR2 SASEGT. CDR3 length: 12 residues. CDR3 nucleotide sequence: TGTGCCAGCAGCAGGGCCCTATACGAGCAGTACTTC. This sequence encodes CASSRALYEQYF.

The V and J genes are TRBV5-1 and TRBJ2-2; weak D call: TRBD1 (6 bases). Germline lookup yields CDR1 SGHRS and CDR2 YFSETQ. The CDR3 covers 14 residues. Trimming took 2 bases from V and 6 from J, leaving 11 bases between them. For the CDR3, the DNA is TGCGCCAGCAGCTTACAGGGTTCTCCCGGGGAGCTGTTTTTT. Translation: CASSLQGSPGELFF.

This clone has only one observation. This chain links TRBV7-9 with TRBJ1-2; D ambiguous. Germline V gene data show CDR1 as SEHNR and CDR2 as FQNEAQ (reference sequence). V lost 2 bases and J lost 5, with 12 bases in between. The CDR3 is made up of 14 amino acids. The CDR3 region is CASSLFDAEYGYTF. Written as DNA, the CDR3 is TGTGCCAGCAGCTTATTCGACGCCGAGTATGGCTACACCTTC.